The count of the clone carrying this TCR beta chain is one. TCRdb reprocessed the 5' RACE reads with MiXCR, giving one entry per CDR3 protein. The table has 250,000 to 300,000 distinct CDR3 sequences, 15% to 25% seen once. This entry is derived from a study of CD8 T cells in ankylosing spondylitis. The CDR3 runs to 15 residues. V was cut by 3 bases and J by 0 bases, with 8 bases left in between. The source material was blood, either unsorted or a sorted T cell fraction (not recorded which). The chain uses TRBV12-3 or TRBV12-4 and TRBJ2-2; D is undetermined. The receptor was derived from a male donor with ankylosing spondylitis or in good health (not recorded which). CDR3 protein: CASSFRATNTGELFF. CDR3 DNA sequence: TGTGCCAGCAGTTTTCGGGCAACGAACACCGGGGAGCTGTTTTTT.